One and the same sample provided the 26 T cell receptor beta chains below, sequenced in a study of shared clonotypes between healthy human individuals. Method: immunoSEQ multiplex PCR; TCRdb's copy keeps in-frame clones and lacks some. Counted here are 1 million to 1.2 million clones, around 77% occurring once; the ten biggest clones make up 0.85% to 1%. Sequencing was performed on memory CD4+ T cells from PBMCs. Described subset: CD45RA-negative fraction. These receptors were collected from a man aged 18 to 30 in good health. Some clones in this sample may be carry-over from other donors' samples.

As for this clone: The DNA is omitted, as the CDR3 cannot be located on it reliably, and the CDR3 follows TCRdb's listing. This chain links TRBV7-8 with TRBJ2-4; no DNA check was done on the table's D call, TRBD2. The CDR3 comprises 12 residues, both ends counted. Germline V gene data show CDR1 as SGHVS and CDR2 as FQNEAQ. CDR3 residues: CASSFGSGIQYF.

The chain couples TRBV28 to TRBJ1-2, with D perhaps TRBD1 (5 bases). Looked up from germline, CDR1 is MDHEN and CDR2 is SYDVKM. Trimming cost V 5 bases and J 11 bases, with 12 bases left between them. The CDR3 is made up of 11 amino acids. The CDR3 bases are TGTGCCAGCAGTAGATGGGGGAAATACACCTTC. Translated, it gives CASSRWGKYTF.

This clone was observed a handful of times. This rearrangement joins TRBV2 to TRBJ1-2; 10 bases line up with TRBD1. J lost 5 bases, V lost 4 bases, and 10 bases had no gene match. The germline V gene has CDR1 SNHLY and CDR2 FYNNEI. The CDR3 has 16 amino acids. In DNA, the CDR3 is TGTGCCAGCAGTGGTACTCCGGTGGGACAGGGGTATGGCTACACCTTC. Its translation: CASSGTPVGQGYGYTF.

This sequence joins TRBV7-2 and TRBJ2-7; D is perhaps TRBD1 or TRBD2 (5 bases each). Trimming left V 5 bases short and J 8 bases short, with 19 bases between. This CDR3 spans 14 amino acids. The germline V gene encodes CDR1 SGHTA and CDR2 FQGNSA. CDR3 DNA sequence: TGTGCCAGCAGCGTCGAGCCGGGGACCCCCCAGCAGTACTTC. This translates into CASSVEPGTPQQYF.

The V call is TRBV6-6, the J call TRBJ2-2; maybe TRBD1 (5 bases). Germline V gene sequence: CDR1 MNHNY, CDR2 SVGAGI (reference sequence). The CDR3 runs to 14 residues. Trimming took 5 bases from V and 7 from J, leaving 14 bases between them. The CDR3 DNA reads TGTGCCAGCAGTAGCCGCAGGGAAGGCGGGGAGCTGTTTTTT. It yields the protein CASSSRREGGELFF.

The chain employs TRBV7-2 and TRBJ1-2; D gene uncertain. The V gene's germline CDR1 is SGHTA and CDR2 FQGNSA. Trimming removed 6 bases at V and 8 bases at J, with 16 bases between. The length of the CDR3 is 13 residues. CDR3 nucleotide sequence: TGTGCCAGCAGTGTAGTCCCATTCGGAGGCTACACCTTC. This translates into CASSVVPFGGYTF.

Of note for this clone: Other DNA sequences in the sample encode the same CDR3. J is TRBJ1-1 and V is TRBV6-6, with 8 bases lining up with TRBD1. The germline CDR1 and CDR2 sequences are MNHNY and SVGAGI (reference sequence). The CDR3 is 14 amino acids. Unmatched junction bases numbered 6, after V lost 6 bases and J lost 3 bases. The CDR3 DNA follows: TGTGCCAGCAGCCGACAGGGGCGGGACACTGAAGCTTTCTTT. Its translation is CASSRQGRDTEAFF.

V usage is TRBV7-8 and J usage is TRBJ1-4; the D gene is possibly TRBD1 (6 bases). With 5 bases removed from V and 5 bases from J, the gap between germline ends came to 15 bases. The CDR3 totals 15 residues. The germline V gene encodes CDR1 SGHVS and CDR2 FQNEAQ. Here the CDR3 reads CASSPDGTPNEKLFF. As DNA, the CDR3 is TGTGCCAGCAGCCCAGACGGGACACCCAATGAAAAACTGTTTTTT.

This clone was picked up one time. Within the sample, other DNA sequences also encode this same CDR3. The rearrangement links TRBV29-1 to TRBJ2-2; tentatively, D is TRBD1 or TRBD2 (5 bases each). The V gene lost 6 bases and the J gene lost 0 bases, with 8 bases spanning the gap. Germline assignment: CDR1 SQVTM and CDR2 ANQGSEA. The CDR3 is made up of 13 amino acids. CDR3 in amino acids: CSVQGANTGELFF. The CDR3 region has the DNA TGCAGCGTGCAGGGAGCGAACACCGGGGAGCTGTTTTTT.

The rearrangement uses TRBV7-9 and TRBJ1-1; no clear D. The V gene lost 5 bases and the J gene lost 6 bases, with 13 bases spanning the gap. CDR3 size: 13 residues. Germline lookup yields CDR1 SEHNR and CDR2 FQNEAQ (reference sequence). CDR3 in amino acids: CASSLEITAEAFF. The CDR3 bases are TGTGCCAGCAGCCTAGAGATCACCGCTGAAGCTTTCTTT. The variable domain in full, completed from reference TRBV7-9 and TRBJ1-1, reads DTGVSQNPRHKITKRGQNVTFRCDPISEHNRLYWYRQTLGQGPEFLTYFQNEAQLEKSRLLSDRFSAERPKGSFSTLEIQRTEQGDSAMYLCASSLEITAEAFFGQGTRLTVV.

Written as DNA, the CDR3 is TGTGCCAGCAGCCTCGGACTACACCAAGAGACCCAGTACTTC. It encodes CASSLGLHQETQYF. This chain connects TRBV7-6 to TRBJ2-5; D possibly corresponds to TRBD2 (6 bases). CDR1 and CDR2 from the germline V gene are SGHVS and FNYEAQ. The CDR3 has 14 amino acids. V lost 5 bases and J lost 0, with 10 bases in between.

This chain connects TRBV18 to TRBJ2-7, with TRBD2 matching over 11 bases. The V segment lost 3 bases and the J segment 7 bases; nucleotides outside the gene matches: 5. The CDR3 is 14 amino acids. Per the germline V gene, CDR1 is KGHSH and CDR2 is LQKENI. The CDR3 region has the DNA TGTGCCAGCTCACCGACTAGCGGGATTAGTGAGCAGTACTTC. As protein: CASSPTSGISEQYF.

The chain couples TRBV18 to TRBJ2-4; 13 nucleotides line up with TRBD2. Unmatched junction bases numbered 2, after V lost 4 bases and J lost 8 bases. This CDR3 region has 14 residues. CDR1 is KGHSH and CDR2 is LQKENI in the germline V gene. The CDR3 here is CASSLGLAGDIQYF. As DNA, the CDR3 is TGTGCCAGCTCACTAGGACTAGCGGGGGACATTCAGTACTTC.

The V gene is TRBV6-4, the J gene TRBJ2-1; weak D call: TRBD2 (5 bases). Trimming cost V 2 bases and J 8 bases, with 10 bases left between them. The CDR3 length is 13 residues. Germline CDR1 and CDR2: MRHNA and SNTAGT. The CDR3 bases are TGTGCCAGCAGTGACGAAGAGGGCGATGAGCAGTTCTTC. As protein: CASSDEEGDEQFF.

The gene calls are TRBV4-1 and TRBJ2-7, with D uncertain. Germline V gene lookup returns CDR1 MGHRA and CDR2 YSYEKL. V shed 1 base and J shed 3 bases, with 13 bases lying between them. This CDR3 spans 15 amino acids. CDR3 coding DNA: TGCGCCAGCAGCCAAGCCCTACAAAGCCACTACGAGCAGTACTTC. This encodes CASSQALQSHYEQYF.

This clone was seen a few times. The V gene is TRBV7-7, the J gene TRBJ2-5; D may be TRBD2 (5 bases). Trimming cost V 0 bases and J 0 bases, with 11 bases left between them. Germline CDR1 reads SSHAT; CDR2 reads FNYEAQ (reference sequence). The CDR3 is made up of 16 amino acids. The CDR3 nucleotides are TGTGCCAGCAGCTTAGCTCCCGGGGTCAACCAAGAGACCCAGTACTTC. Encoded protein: CASSLAPGVNQETQYF.

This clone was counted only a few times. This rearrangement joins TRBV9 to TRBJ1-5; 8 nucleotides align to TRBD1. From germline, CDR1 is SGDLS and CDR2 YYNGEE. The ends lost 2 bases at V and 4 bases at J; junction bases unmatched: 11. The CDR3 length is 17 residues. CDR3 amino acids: CASSVPRGGTGNQPQHF. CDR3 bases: TGTGCCAGCAGCGTCCCAAGGGGGGGGACAGGTAATCAGCCCCAGCATTTT.

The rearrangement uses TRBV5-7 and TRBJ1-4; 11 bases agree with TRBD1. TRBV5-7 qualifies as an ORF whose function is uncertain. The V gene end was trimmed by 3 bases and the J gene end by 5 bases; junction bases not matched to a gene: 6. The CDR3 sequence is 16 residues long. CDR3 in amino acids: CASSSTRDRGNEKLFF. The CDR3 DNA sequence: TGTGCCAGCAGCTCTACCCGGGACAGGGGGAATGAAAAACTGTTTTTT.

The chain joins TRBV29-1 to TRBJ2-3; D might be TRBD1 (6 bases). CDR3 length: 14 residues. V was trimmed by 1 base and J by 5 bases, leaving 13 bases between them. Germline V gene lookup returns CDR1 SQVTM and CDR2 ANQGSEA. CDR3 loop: CSVEGGKGVDTQYF. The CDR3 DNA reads TGCAGCGTTGAAGGGGGCAAGGGGGTAGATACGCAGTATTTT.

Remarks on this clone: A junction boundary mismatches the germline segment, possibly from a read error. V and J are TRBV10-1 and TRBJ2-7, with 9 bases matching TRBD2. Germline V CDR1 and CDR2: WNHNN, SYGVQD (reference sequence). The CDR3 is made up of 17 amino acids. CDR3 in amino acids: CASSEKLAGTSSYGQYF. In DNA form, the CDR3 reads TGCGCCAGCAGTGAAAAACTAGCGGGTACCAGCTCCTACGGGCAGTACTTC.

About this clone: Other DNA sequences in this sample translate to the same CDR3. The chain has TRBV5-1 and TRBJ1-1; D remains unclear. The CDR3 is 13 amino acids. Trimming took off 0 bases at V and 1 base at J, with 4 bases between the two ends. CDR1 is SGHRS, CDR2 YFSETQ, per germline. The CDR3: CASSLAENTEAFF. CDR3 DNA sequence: TGCGCCAGCAGCTTGGCTGAGAACACTGAAGCTTTCTTT.

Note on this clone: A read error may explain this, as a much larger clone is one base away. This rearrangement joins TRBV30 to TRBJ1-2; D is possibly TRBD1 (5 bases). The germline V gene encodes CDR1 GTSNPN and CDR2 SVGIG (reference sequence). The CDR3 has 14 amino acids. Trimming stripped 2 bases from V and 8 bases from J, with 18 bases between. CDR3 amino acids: CAWSILVLGGGYTF. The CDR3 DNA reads TGTGCCTGGAGTATCCTCGTGTTGGGGGGAGGCTACACCTTC.

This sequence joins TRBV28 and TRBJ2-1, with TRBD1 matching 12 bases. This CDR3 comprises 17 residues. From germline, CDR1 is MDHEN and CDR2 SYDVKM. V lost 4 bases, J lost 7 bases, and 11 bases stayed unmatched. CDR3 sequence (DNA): TGTGCCAGCAGTTCCCCTCGGGACAGGGGGCGGCTGAATGAGCAGTTCTTC. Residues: CASSSPRDRGRLNEQFF.

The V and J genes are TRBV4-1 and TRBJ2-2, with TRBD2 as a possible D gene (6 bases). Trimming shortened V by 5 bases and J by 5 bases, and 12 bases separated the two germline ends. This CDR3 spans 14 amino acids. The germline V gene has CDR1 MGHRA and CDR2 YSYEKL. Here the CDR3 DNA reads TGCGCCAGCAGCACTAGCTATTTGACCGGGGAGCTGTTTTTT. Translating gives CASSTSYLTGELFF.

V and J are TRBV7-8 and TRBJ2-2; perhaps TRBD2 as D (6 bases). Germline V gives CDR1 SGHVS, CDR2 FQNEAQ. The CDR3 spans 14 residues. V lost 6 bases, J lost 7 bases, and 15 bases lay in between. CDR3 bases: TGTGCCAGCAGAATTGGCGGGGATCACGGGGAGCTGTTTTTT. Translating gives CASRIGGDHGELFF.

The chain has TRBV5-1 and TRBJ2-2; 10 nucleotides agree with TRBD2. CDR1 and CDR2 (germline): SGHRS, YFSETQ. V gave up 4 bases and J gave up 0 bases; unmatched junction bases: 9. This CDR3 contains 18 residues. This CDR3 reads CASSGLAGEGANTGELFF. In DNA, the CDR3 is TGCGCCAGCAGCGGTCTAGCGGGAGAGGGGGCGAACACCGGGGAGCTGTTTTTT. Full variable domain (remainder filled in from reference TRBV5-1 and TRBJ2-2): KAGVTQTPRYLIKTRGQQVTLSCSPISGHRSVSWYQQTPGQGLQFLFEYFSETQRNKGNFPGRFSGRQFSNSRSEMNVSTLELGDSALYLCASSGLAGEGANTGELFFGEGSRLTVL.